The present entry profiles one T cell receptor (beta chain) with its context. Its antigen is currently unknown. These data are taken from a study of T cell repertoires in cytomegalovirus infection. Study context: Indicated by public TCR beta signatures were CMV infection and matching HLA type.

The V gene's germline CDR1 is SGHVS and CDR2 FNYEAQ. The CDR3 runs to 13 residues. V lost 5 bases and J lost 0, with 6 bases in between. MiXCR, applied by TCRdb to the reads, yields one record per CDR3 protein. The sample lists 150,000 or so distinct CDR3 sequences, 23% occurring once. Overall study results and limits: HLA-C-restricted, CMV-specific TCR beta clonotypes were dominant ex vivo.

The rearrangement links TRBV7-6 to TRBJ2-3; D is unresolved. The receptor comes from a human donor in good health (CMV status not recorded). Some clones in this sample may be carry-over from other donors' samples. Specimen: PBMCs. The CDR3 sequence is CASSAASTDTQYF. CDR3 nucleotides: TGTGCCAGCAGCGCAGCGAGCACAGATACGCAGTATTTT.